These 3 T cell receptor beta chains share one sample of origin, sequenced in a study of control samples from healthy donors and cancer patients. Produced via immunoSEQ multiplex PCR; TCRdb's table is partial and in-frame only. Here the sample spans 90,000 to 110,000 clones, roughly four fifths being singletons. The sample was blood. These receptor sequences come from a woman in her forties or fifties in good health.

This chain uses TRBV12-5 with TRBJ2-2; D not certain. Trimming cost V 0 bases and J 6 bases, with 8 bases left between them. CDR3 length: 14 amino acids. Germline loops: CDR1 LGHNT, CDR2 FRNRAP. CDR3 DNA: TGTGCTAGTGGTTTGGTCCTCGGGTCCGGGGAGCTGTTTTTT. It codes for CASGLVLGSGELFF.

CDR3 protein: CASSPGTAYEQYF. DNA of the CDR3: TGTGCCAGCAGCCCTGGGACAGCCTACGAGCAGTACTTC. The chain has TRBV5-4 and TRBJ2-7, with 7 bases identical to TRBD1. Looked up from germline, CDR1 is SGHNT and CDR2 is YYREEE (reference sequence). Trimming took 4 bases from V and 2 from J; bases not matched to a gene: 3. The CDR3 is 13 amino acids.

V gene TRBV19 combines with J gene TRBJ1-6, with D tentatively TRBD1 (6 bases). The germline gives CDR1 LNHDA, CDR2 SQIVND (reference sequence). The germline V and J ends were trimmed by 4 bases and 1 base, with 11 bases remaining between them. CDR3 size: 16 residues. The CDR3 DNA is TGTGCCAGTAGTACCGCGGGACAATCCTATAATTCACCCCTCCACTTT. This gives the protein CASSTAGQSYNSPLHF.